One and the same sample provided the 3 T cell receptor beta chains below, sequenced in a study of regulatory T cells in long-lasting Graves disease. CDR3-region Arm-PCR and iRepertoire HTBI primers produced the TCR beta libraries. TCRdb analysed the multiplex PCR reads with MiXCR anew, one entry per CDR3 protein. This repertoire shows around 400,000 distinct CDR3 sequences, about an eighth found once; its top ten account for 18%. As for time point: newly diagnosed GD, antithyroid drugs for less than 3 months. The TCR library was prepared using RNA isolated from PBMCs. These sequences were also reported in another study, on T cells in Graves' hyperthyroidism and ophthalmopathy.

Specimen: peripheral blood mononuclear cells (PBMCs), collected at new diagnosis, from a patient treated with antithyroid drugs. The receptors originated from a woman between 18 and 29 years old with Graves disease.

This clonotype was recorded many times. The CDR3 loop reads CSAREPSRVAGETQYF. DNA of the CDR3: TGCAGTGCTAGGGAACCCTCCCGGGTGGCGGGAGAGACCCAGTACTTC. The rearrangement joins TRBV20-1 to TRBJ2-5; possible D gene TRBD2, 5 bases. The CDR3 spans 16 residues. Germline V gives CDR1 DFQATT, CDR2 SNEGSKA (reference sequence). Trimming removed 3 bases from V and 4 bases from J, with 21 bases in between.

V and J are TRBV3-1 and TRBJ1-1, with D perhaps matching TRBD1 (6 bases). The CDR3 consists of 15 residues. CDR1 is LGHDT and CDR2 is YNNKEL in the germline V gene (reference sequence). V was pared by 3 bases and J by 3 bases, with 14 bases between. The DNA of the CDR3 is TGTGCCAGCAGCCACAAAAGGGGGGTCTACACTGAAGCTTTCTTT. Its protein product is CASSHKRGVYTEAFF. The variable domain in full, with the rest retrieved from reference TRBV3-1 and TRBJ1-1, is DTAVSQTPKYLVTQMGNDKSIKCEQNLGHDTMYWYKQDSKKFLKIMFSYNNKELIINETVPNRFSPKSPDKAHLNLHINSLELGDSAVYFCASSHKRGVYTEAFFGQGTRLTVV.

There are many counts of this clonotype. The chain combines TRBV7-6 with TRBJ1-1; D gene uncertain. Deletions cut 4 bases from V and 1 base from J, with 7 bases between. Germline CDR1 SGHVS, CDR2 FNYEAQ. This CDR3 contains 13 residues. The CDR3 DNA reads TGTGCCAGCAGCTCCATGGGGAACACTGAAGCTTTCTTT. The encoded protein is CASSSMGNTEAFF.